This is a list of T cell receptor beta chains from one sample in a study of blood T cell repertoires in COVID-19. Method: immunoSEQ multiplex PCR; TCRdb's copy keeps in-frame clones and lacks some. In the table there are about 270,000 clones, about 87% of which are singletons. The sample was PBMCs or T cells enriched from blood (not recorded which). All receptors come from a woman between 45 and 65 years old who had recovered from COVID-19. CDR3s include the opening cysteine and the closing phenylalanine or tryptophan. The order of the fields is clone size, V gene, CDR3 length, J gene, D gene, CDR3 protein, CDR3 DNA. D genes are given only for firm matches. Clone sizes are given selectively: once, few, many, or a class where the clone is expanded.

-,TRBV28,16,TRBJ1-4,-,CASSTKVQGNNEKLFF,TGTGCCAGCAGCACTAAGGTACAGGGTAATAATGAAAAACTGTTTTTT
-,TRBV28,14,TRBJ1-5,-,CASMLTLDSLPQHF,TGTGCCAGCATGCTGACTTTAGACAGCTTGCCCCAGCATTTT
-,TRBV7-9,18,TRBJ1-3,TRBD1,CASSRDRANQRSGNTIYF,TGTGCCAGCAGCCGGGACAGGGCGAACCAACGCTCTGGAAACACCATATATTTT
-,TRBV4-1,13,TRBJ2-7,TRBD2,CASSQRLAGEQYF,TGCGCCAGCAGCCAACGACTAGCCGGCGAGCAGTACTTC
-,TRBV4-3,15,TRBJ2-1,-,CASSPLRGLAGEQFF,TGCGCCAGCAGCCCCCTTCGGGGTCTGGCGGGTGAGCAGTTCTTC
-,TRBV27,16,TRBJ2-3,-,CASSRDVGGATDTQYF,TGTGCCAGCAGCAGGGATGTCGGGGGAGCCACAGATACGCAGTATTTT
once,TRBV5-6,14,TRBJ2-1,-,CASSAYSRGNEQFF,TGTGCCAGCAGCGCCTATTCTCGGGGTAATGAGCAGTTCTTC
-,TRBV27,17,TRBJ2-4,-,CASSLSMRGSGGNIQYF,TGTGCCAGCAGTTTATCGATGAGGGGGTCGGGAGGAAACATTCAGTACTTC
-,TRBV5-1,15,TRBJ1-5,TRBD1,CASSPTQGASQPQHF,TGCGCCAGCAGCCCTACTCAGGGGGCAAGTCAGCCCCAGCATTTT
-,TRBV28,15,TRBJ2-3,TRBD2,CASSRLAGVTDTQYF,TGTGCCAGCAGCAGACTAGCGGGCGTCACAGATACGCAGTATTTT
-,TRBV4-3,18,TRBJ1-3,TRBD1,CASSRDRGSALSGNTIYF,TGCGCCAGCAGCCGGGACAGGGGGTCTGCACTCTCTGGAAACACCATATATTTT
-,TRBV19,16,TRBJ1-3,TRBD1,CASSLPGQSSGNTIYF,TGTGCCAGTAGTCTTCCGGGACAGAGCTCTGGAAACACCATATATTTT
few,TRBV7-8,14,TRBJ2-7,-,CASSERDKSYEQYF,TGTGCCAGCAGCGAACGGGACAAATCCTACGAGCAGTACTTC